Reported below is one T cell receptor (beta chain). Profiled with immunoSEQ multiplex PCR; TCRdb holds only in-frame clones, not every one. The top ten hold approximately 2.5% of the sample, which has 150,000 to 190,000 clones, more than 85% seen once. V shed 7 bases and J shed 4 bases, with 13 bases lying between them. The CDR3 has 14 residues. Germline V lookup: CDR1 MDHEN, CDR2 SYDVKM. The data were taken from a study of control samples from healthy donors and cancer patients. V and J are TRBV28 and TRBJ2-2, with a possible D match to TRBD2 (6 bases). This clonotype was obtained from a middle-aged man in good health. Specimen: blood. CDR3 bases: TGTGCCAGCACTCAGGTCGGGGGCACCGGGGAGCTGTTTTTT. Its translation: CASTQVGGTGELFF. Based on the CDR3 plus reference TRBV28 and TRBJ2-2, the full variable domain is DVKVTQSSRYLVKRTGEKVFLECVQDMDHENMFWYRQDPGLGLRLIYFSYDVKMKEKGDIPEGYSVSREKKERFSLILESASTNQTSMYLCASTQVGGTGELFFGEGSRLTVL.